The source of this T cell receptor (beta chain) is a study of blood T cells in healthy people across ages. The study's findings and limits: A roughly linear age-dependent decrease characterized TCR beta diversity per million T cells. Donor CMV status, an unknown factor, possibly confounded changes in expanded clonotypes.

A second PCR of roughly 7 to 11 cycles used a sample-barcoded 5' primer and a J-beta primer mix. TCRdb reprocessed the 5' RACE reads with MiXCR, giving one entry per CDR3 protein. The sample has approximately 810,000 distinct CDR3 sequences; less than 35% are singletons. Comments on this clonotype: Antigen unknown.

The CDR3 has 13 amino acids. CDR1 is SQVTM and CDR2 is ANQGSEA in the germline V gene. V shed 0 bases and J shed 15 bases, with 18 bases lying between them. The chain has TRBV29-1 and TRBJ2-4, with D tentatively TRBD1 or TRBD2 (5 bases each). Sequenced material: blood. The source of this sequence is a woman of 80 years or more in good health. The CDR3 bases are TGCAGCGTTGAAGATCTGGGGACGATGAGGCGGTACTTC. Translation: CSVEDLGTMRRYF.